This TCR beta chain was profiled in a study of CD8 T cells in ankylosing spondylitis. Points from the study as a whole: Disease-linked clones displayed a CD8+ phenotype and appeared relatively rarely in peripheral blood. In ankylosing spondylitis patients, matched synovial fluid reportedly showed significant enrichment of disease-linked clones. Previously reported in reactive arthritis synovial fluid and blood were some of the motif variants. Characteristic, it appeared, of ankylosing spondylitis blood was a TCR beta motif of eight highly homologous variants.

TCRdb passed the 5' RACE reads through MiXCR, listing each CDR3 protein once. The table includes tens of thousands of distinct CDR3 sequences, around 8.3% detected once. This clonotype was counted ten times or more. Its antigen remains unknown. Sequenced: blood, either unsorted or a sorted T cell fraction (not recorded which). The sequence was obtained from a male donor with ankylosing spondylitis.

The CDR3 DNA is TGTGCCAGCAGCCAGCCAGCGAACACCGGGGAGCTGTTTTTT. Amino acids: CASSQPANTGELFF. This sequence joins TRBV3-1 and TRBJ2-2; D unclear. CDR3 length: 14 residues. CDR1 is LGHDT, CDR2 YNNKEL, per germline (reference sequence). With 3 bases removed from V and 0 bases from J, the gap between germline ends came to 5 bases.